This T cell receptor beta chain originates from a study of regulatory T cells in long-lasting Graves disease. Regarding time point: newly diagnosed GD, antithyroid drugs for less than 3 months. The TCR library was made from RNA extracted from PBMCs. Through Arm-PCR of CDR3 regions and iRepertoire HTBI primers, TCR beta libraries were built. TCRdb re-called the multiplex PCR reads with MiXCR, one entry per CDR3 protein. In the table there are approximately 400,000 distinct CDR3 sequences, 15% of which are singletons. Germline V gives CDR1 DFQATT, CDR2 SNEGSKA (reference sequence). The ends were cut back, 0 bases at V and 5 bases at J, with 8 bases in the middle. The CDR3 covers 14 residues.

The chain has TRBV20-1 and TRBJ1-6; D remains ambiguous. The sample here was peripheral blood mononuclear cells (PBMCs), taken at new diagnosis, from a patient treated with antithyroid drugs. The sequence derives from a female donor with Graves disease. CDR3 sequence: CSAREQRNNSPLHF. CDR3 nucleotide sequence: TGCAGTGCTAGAGAACAGAGGAATAATTCACCCCTCCACTTT.